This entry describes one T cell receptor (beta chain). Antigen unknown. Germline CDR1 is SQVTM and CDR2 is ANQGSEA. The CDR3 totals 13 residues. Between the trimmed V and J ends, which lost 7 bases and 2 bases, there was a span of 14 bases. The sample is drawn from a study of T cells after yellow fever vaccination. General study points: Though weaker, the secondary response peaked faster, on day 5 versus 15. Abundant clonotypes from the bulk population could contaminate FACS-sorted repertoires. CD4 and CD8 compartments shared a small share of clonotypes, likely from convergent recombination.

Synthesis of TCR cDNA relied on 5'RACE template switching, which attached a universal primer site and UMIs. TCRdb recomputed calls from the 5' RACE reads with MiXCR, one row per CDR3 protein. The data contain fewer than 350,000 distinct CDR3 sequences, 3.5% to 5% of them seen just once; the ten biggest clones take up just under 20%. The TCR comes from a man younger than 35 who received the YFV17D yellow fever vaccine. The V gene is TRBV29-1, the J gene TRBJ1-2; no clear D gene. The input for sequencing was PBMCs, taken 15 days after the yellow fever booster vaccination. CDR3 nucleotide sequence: TGCAGCGCCACTCCACGGGGAAACTATGGCTACACCTTC. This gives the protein CSATPRGNYGYTF.